This T cell receptor (beta chain) is from a study of T cell responses to AZD1222 COVID-19 vaccine. The study's findings and limits: Elevations in Spike-specific TCR breadth and depth followed administration of two AZD1222 doses. Within unmutated variant regions lay the reported targets of nearly half of spike-specific TCRs.

About this clone itself: Its antigen is unknown.

The germline V gene encodes CDR1 LGHNA and CDR2 YSLEER. CDR3 length: 16 amino acids. V was trimmed by 0 bases and J by 3 bases, leaving 12 bases between them. Using immunoSEQ multiplex PCR, the repertoire was profiled, and TCRdb retains in-frame clones only, with some absent. Seen here are more than 150,000 clones, 87% observed once, and the top ten hold 2.5% to 3%. This TCR was sampled from an adult in good health. Here the sequenced sample was peripheral blood, taken on day 0 of MenACWY control vaccination. The gene calls are TRBV4-3 and TRBJ2-1; TRBD2 is a possible D gene (5 bases). CDR3 DNA: TGCGCCAGCAGCCAAGATGGGCTAGCCCTCTACAATGAGCAGTTCTTC. Its translation: CASSQDGLALYNEQFF.